These T cell receptor beta chains were read from a single sample in a study of blood T cells in healthy people across ages. TCRdb itself ran the 5' RACE reads through MiXCR, one entry per CDR3 protein. The repertoire includes 1.5 million to 2 million distinct CDR3 sequences, roughly 30% of them detected once, and about 7.7% sits in the top ten. The sequenced sample was blood. These receptors all come from a woman between 25 and 40 years old in good health. CDR3s include the opening cysteine and the closing phenylalanine or tryptophan. D genes are given only for firm matches. Some rows have no size entry. The others give once, few or many, or a class for an expanded clone.

V	J	D	size	DNA	CDR3
TRBV20-1	TRBJ2-7	NA	NA	TGCAGTGCTTGGGACTTGAGCTCCTACAATGAGCAGTACTTC	CSAWDLSSYNEQYF
TRBV5-1	TRBJ2-1	TRBD2	many	TGCGCCAGCAGCTCTACTAGCGGGAGGGCAAATGAGCAGTTCTTC	CASSSTSGRANEQFF
TRBV11-2	TRBJ2-1	NA	many	TGTGCCAGCAACTATCACAGGGTTGAGCAGTTCTTC	CASNYHRVEQFF
TRBV7-9	TRBJ2-4	TRBD1	many	TGTGCCAGCAGCCCTGGACAGGGGGCTAACATTCAGTACTTC	CASSPGQGANIQYF
TRBV20-1	TRBJ2-7	TRBD2	many	TGCAGTGCTAGGGAGGCCGGGACTAGCGGGAGCTCCTACGAGCAGTACTTC	CSAREAGTSGSSYEQYF
TRBV5-4	TRBJ1-2	NA	NA	TGTGCCAGCAGCCCCGGTGCAAGCGGCTACACCTTC	CASSPGASGYTF
TRBV28	TRBJ2-5	NA	NA	TGTGCCAGCAGTCCCTCGCAGGGGCCCCAAGAGACCCAGTACTTC	CASSPSQGPQETQYF
TRBV15	TRBJ2-5	TRBD1	many	TGTGCCACCAGCAGAGGAGGTCGGACAGGGACCACGAAGACCCAGTACTTC	CATSRGGRTGTTKTQYF
TRBV20-1	TRBJ1-1	TRBD1	few	TGCAGTGCTTACACCAGGGGGAGCACTGAAGCTTTCTTT	CSAYTRGSTEAFF
TRBV27	TRBJ2-7	TRBD1	few	TGTGCCAGCAGTCGGGACAGGGATGGCGGGCAGTACTTC	CASSRDRDGGQYF
TRBV20-1	TRBJ2-3	NA	few	TGCAGTGCTAGAGAGGGCGGGTCGTACTTAGATACGCAGTATTTT	CSAREGGSYLDTQYF
TRBV28	TRBJ2-5	NA	NA	TGTGCCAGCAGTTCAGGGGCCTGGGGGACCCAGTACTTC	CASSSGAWGTQYF
TRBV4-1	TRBJ2-5	TRBD1	many	TGCGCCAGCAGCCTAGGGCGCGGACAGGGGGAAGAGACCCAGTACTTC	CASSLGRGQGEETQYF
TRBV7-9	TRBJ2-4	NA	NA	TGTGCCAGCAGCCCGGCGTCGGGGGGACAGAACATTCAGTACTTC	CASSPASGGQNIQYF
TRBV6-4	TRBJ1-1	TRBD1	once	TGTGCCAGCAGTTTCTTTTGGCGAACCGACAGGGACAATGAAGCTTTCTTT	CASSFFWRTDRDNEAFF
TRBV20-1	TRBJ1-5	TRBD1	few	TGCAGTGCCCATGACAGGGATAGCCAGCCCCAGCATTTT	CSAHDRDSQPQHF
TRBV12-3/TRBV12-4	TRBJ2-2	NA	few	TGTGCCAGCAGTATACAGGGAACCGGGGAGCTGTTTTTT	CASSIQGTGELFF
TRBV5-1	TRBJ2-1	NA	many	TGCGCCAGCAGCTTGGCGCAGGGGGGGGACAATGAGCAGTTCTTC	CASSLAQGGDNEQFF
TRBV20-1	TRBJ2-7	NA	many	TGCAGTGCTAGAGATTCCAGGGCCGACGAGCAGTACTTC	CSARDSRADEQYF
TRBV4-2	TRBJ2-6	NA	NA	TGTGCCAGCAGCACCTCGGAAGTTGGGGCCAACGTCCTGACTTTC	CASSTSEVGANVLTF
TRBV12-3/TRBV12-4	TRBJ2-5	NA	few	TGTGCCAGCAGTTCGACAGTCCGCGAGACCCAGTACTTC	CASSSTVRETQYF
TRBV20-1	TRBJ2-7	NA	many	TGCAGTGCTAGACACCGGGCCCGCGTCTTTGAGCAGTACTTC	CSARHRARVFEQYF
TRBV7-2	TRBJ2-6	NA	many	TGTGCCAGCAGATCGACAGGTGCTAGCTCTGGGGCCAACGTCCTGACTTTC	CASRSTGASSGANVLTF
TRBV5-1	TRBJ1-2	NA	NA	TGCGCCAGCAGCTTGACGGGGGGCGAAGATGGCTACACCTTC	CASSLTGGEDGYTF
TRBV19	TRBJ1-5	NA	NA	TGTGCCAGTAGCTCCCCCTCGAGGGGGGGGAATCAGCCCCAGCATTTT	CASSSPSRGGNQPQHF
TRBV20-1	TRBJ1-1	NA	NA	TGCAGTGCTAGGGGCAGGTACCTACCGCGGACTGAAGCTTTCTTT	CSARGRYLPRTEAFF
TRBV19	TRBJ1-1	NA	few	TGTGCCAGTAGTATGAAAATGGGACGGAGCTTTAACGGTGAGAACACTGAGGCTTTCTTT	CASSMKMGRSFNGENTEAFF
TRBV5-1	TRBJ2-1	TRBD1	many	TGCGCCAGCAGCTCCCAGGGGGATGAGCAGTTCTTC	CASSSQGDEQFF
TRBV20-1	TRBJ2-3	NA	many	TGCAGTGTCCCTAGGGGGGGTGCAGATACGCAGTATTTT	CSVPRGGADTQYF
TRBV11-2	TRBJ2-7	TRBD1	NA	TGTGCCAGCAGCTCAGACAGGGGGCCATCCTACGAGCAGTACTTC	CASSSDRGPSYEQYF
TRBV7-2	TRBJ2-7	TRBD2	many	TGTGCCAGCAGCTCGGGACTAGCGGGAGGGGACGAGCAGTACTTC	CASSSGLAGGDEQYF
TRBV28	TRBJ2-7	NA	few	TGTGCCAGCAGCCCCCAGGGTAGCACCTACGAGCAGTACTTC	CASSPQGSTYEQYF
TRBV9	TRBJ2-4	NA	NA	TGTGCCAGCAGCCGAAATAGCGGTGATGAGCAGTACTTC	CASSRNSGDEQYF
TRBV5-1	TRBJ1-2	NA	many	TGCGCCAGCAGCTTCGAGGGCGCAGATGGCTACACCTTC	CASSFEGADGYTF
TRBV12-3/TRBV12-4	TRBJ2-1	NA	few	TGTGCCGGCAGTTTCGGTAGCTACAATGAGCAGTTCTTC	CAGSFGSYNEQFF
TRBV27	TRBJ1-2	NA	many	TGTGCCAGCAGTAGTAGGGCAGGAGGTCCGTATGGCTACACCTTC	CASSSRAGGPYGYTF
TRBV25-1	TRBJ2-1	NA	NA	TGTGCCAGCAGTGCGGGACCGGAAACCAACAATGAGCAGTTCTTC	CASSAGPETNNEQFF
TRBV9	TRBJ2-3	NA	many	TGTGCCAGCAGCCCCCGGACCGAGAGCACAGATACGCAGTATTTT	CASSPRTESTDTQYF
TRBV15	TRBJ2-7	NA	many	TGTGCCACCGGAGGGGAACGACCCGAGCAGTACTTC	CATGGERPEQYF
TRBV9	TRBJ2-5	TRBD2	once	TGTGCCAGCAGCGTAGAGGGGAGCGGGGGGGCAGGTGAGACCCAGTACTTC	CASSVEGSGGAGETQYF
TRBV7-7	TRBJ2-5	NA	many	TGTGCCAGCAGCTTAGACCTTCCAGAGACCCAGTACTTC	CASSLDLPETQYF